Below, 16 T cell receptor beta chains from the same sample are listed, as sequenced in a study of OX40 agonist ivuxolimab in advanced cancers. Some clones are missing from TCRdb's copy, which holds only in-frame ones; the method was immunoSEQ multiplex PCR. The sample lists about 31,000 clones, about 87% occurring once. Sample: CD4+ or CD8+ T cells sorted from blood, taken in a trial of the OX40 agonist ivuxolimab. All receptors come from an adult with an advanced solid tumor such as melanoma, head and neck, liver or kidney cancer.

This sequence joins TRBV4-1 and TRBJ2-3; D is perhaps TRBD1 (6 bases). The CDR3 runs 14 residues. CDR1 is MGHRA, CDR2 YSYEKL, per germline. V was trimmed by 1 base and J by 3 bases, leaving 8 bases between them. CDR3 region: CASSQVGQTDTQYF. For the CDR3, the DNA is TGCGCCAGCAGCCAAGTAGGACAGACAGATACGCAGTATTTT.

This clone appeared a few times. The chain links TRBV15 to TRBJ1-2; the D is unclear. Germline CDR1 reads LNHNV; CDR2 reads YYDKDF (reference sequence). The ends were cut back, 0 bases at V and 4 bases at J, with 3 bases in the middle. This CDR3 comprises 12 residues. This chain's CDR3 is CATSRESYGYTF. The DNA for the CDR3 is TGTGCCACCAGCAGAGAGAGCTATGGCTACACCTTC. The full variable domain, with the rest looked up from reference TRBV15 and TRBJ1-2, is DAMVIQNPRYQVTQFGKPVTLSCSQTLNHNVMYWYQQKSSQAPKLLFHYYDKDFNNEADTPDNFQSRRPNTSFCFLDIRSPGLGDTAMYLCATSRESYGYTFGSGTRLTVV.

This clone is a singleton in its sample. This chain links TRBV11-2 with TRBJ2-1; no firm D call. V lost 0 bases, J lost 0 bases, and 6 bases lay in between. Per germline, CDR1 SGHAT and CDR2 FQNNGV. The CDR3 sequence is 15 residues long. In DNA, the CDR3 is TGTGCCAGCAGCTTAGAGGCTAGCTCCTACAATGAGCAGTTCTTC. Protein sequence: CASSLEASSYNEQFF. Full variable domain (outside the CDR3, taken from reference TRBV11-2 and TRBJ2-1): EAGVAQSPRYKIIEKRQSVAFWCNPISGHATLYWYQQILGQGPKLLIQFQNNGVVDDSQLPKDRFSAERLKGVDSTLKIQPAKLEDSAVYLCASSLEASSYNEQFFGPGTRLTVL.

The chain joins TRBV4-1 to TRBJ1-1; D ambiguous. The length of the CDR3 is 12 residues. Trimming cost V 3 bases and J 1 base, with 3 bases left between them. The V gene's germline CDR1 is MGHRA and CDR2 YSYEKL. The chain's CDR3 is CASSHQNTEAFF. Here the CDR3 DNA reads TGCGCCAGCAGCCACCAGAACACTGAAGCTTTCTTT.

This clone is labeled as medium-sized. The rearrangement joins TRBV27 to TRBJ2-7; D not resolved. Germline CDR1 and CDR2: MNHEY and SMNVEV (reference sequence). V was trimmed by 10 bases and J by 7 bases, leaving 17 bases between them. The CDR3 runs 12 residues. The CDR3 region is CATRYGQREQYF. The DNA of the CDR3 is TGTGCCACTAGGTACGGTCAACGGGAGCAGTACTTC.

The V call is TRBV14, the J call TRBJ2-4, with D possibly TRBD1 on 6 matching bases. V was shortened by 0 bases and J by 4 bases, with 16 bases between the two germline ends. CDR3 length: 17 amino acids. CDR1 is SGHDN, CDR2 FVKESK, per germline. CDR3 DNA sequence: TGTGCCAGCAGCCAAGAAGGTTTCGGGACACCGAAAAACATTCAGTACTTC. It yields the protein CASSQEGFGTPKNIQYF.

The gene calls are TRBV27 and TRBJ2-7, with 11 bases fitting TRBD2. V lost 8 bases and J lost 0; bases outside the gene matches: 6. The CDR3 sequence is 15 residues long. Germline loops: CDR1 MNHEY, CDR2 SMNVEV (reference sequence). The CDR3 DNA reads as TGTGCCAGCTATGGAACTAGCGGGGGCTCCTACGAGCAGTACTTC. Protein sequence: CASYGTSGGSYEQYF.

The DNA of the CDR3 is TGTGCCAGCAGCGTAGAACTACTCACAGATACGCAGTATTTT. Protein sequence: CASSVELLTDTQYF. The rearrangement joins TRBV9 to TRBJ2-3; no reliable D call. The CDR3 totals 14 residues. Germline V lookup: CDR1 SGDLS, CDR2 YYNGEE. V lost 0 bases to trimming and J lost 2 bases, with 7 bases between them.

This clone was seen once. The rearrangement joins TRBV29-1 to TRBJ2-1; unclear D gene. CDR1 and CDR2 (germline): SQVTM, ANQGSEA. Trimming cost V 4 bases and J 0 bases, with 13 bases left between them. The CDR3 covers 15 residues. The CDR3 protein is CSVAPLTSSYNEQFF. In DNA form, the CDR3 reads TGCAGCGTTGCTCCACTTACGAGCTCCTACAATGAGCAGTTCTTC.

The chain uses TRBV27 and TRBJ2-3; D not resolved. The CDR3 totals 15 residues. Trimming pared 6 bases from V and 2 bases from J, leaving 15 bases between. Germline V lookup: CDR1 MNHEY, CDR2 SMNVEV (reference sequence). The CDR3 loop reads CASSPSPAITDTQYF. In DNA form, the CDR3 reads TGTGCCAGCAGCCCGAGTCCCGCTATCACAGATACGCAGTATTTT.

The chain combines TRBV11-1 with TRBJ2-7, with 9 bases aligning to TRBD1. The CDR3 length is 16 residues. V was clipped by 0 bases and J by 3 bases; unmatched bases: 6. Germline lookup yields CDR1 SGHAT and CDR2 FQDESV (reference sequence). The CDR3 region has the DNA TGTGCCAGCAGCTTAGCAACAGGGGGCGCCTTCTACGAGCAGTACTTC. Translated, it gives CASSLATGGAFYEQYF.

There are a few counts of this clone. The chain couples TRBV7-9 to TRBJ2-2; TRBD2 matches at 7 bases. There are 15 residues in the CDR3. The V and J ends lost 5 bases and 6 bases, in that order; junction bases with no gene match: 9. Germline lookup yields CDR1 SEHNR and CDR2 FQNEAQ (reference sequence). The DNA for the CDR3 is TGTGCCAGCAGCCCCCGTGATAGCGGGTCCGGGGAGCTGTTTTTT. Protein sequence: CASSPRDSGSGELFF. Supplemented by reference TRBV7-9 and TRBJ2-2, the full variable domain reads DTGVSQNPRHKITKRGQNVTFRCDPISEHNRLYWYRQTLGQGPEFLTYFQNEAQLEKSRLLSDRFSAERPKGSFSTLEIQRTEQGDSAMYLCASSPRDSGSGELFFGEGSRLTVL.

The J gene is TRBJ2-7, the V gene TRBV27; D perhaps matches TRBD1 (6 bases). Germline V gene lookup returns CDR1 MNHEY and CDR2 SMNVEV (reference sequence). Trimming shortened V by 4 bases and J by 0 bases, and 13 bases separated the two germline ends. There are 15 residues in the CDR3. CDR3 nucleotide sequence: TGTGCCAGCAGTTCACCGGGACACAACTCCTACGAGCAGTACTTC. This codes for CASSSPGHNSYEQYF.

The gene calls are TRBV9 and TRBJ2-7; TRBD1 agrees at 10 bases. The CDR3 is 14 residues long. V shed 7 bases and J 9 bases; nucleotides not matched to a gene: 13. Germline values: CDR1 SGDLS, CDR2 YYNGEE. CDR3 DNA sequence: TGTGCCAGCTCCTCCGGGACAGGGGACGTCGGGCAGTACTTC. Translating it yields CASSSGTGDVGQYF. Full variable domain (remainder filled in from reference TRBV9 and TRBJ2-7): DSGVTQTPKHLITATGQRVTLRCSPRSGDLSVYWYQQSLDQGLQFLIQYYNGEERAKGNILERFSAQQFPDLHSELNLSSLELGDSALYFCASSSGTGDVGQYFGPGTRLTVT.

The chain combines TRBV19 with TRBJ1-2; perhaps TRBD1 as D (5 bases). CDR1 is LNHDA and CDR2 is SQIVND in the germline V gene (reference sequence). This CDR3 comprises 14 residues. Trimming removed 5 bases from V and 4 bases from J, with 14 bases in between. The CDR3 sequence: CASSSSTDPYGYTF. CDR3 DNA sequence: TGTGCCAGTAGTTCCTCGACAGATCCCTATGGCTACACCTTC.

The chain links TRBV7-9 to TRBJ2-2; perhaps D is TRBD1 or TRBD2 (5 bases each). This CDR3 comprises 15 residues. V shed 2 bases and J shed 0 bases, with 7 bases lying between them. Germline V gene lookup returns CDR1 SEHNR and CDR2 FQNEAQ (reference sequence). CDR3 DNA: TGTGCCAGCAGCTTAAGGGGACCGAACACCGGGGAGCTGTTTTTT. Translating gives CASSLRGPNTGELFF.